This T cell receptor beta chain was identified in a study of blood T cell repertoires in COVID-19. Original handling: By means of reference gene primer amplification, nucleated cell counts were estimated. The protocol was immunoSEQ multiplex PCR, while the TCRdb copy is restricted to in-frame clones and leaves out a portion. The DNA gave D and trimming, while V, J and clone size come from that table. This table holds about 200,000 clones, roughly 90% found once. CDR3 length: 15 amino acids. V gave up 0 bases and J gave up 8 bases; unmatched junction bases: 4. Germline V gives CDR1 SGDLS, CDR2 YYNGEE. Sequences were obtained from peripheral blood. This sequence originates from a man between 18 and 35 years old with active or convalescent COVID-19. The chain uses TRBV9 and TRBJ2-1; TRBD2 aligns across 11 bases. This CDR3 reads CASSVGTSGRDEQFF. In DNA form, the CDR3 reads TGTGCCAGCAGCGTAGGCACTAGCGGGAGAGATGAGCAGTTCTTC.